This TCR beta chain was captured by sequencing in a study of radiotherapy plus CTLA-4 blockade in lung cancer. General study findings and limits: It was early blood T cell clone dynamics, with interferon-beta, that reportedly best predicted response.

Germline assignment: CDR1 MNHEY and CDR2 SMNVEV (reference sequence). The CDR3 sequence is 10 residues long. The germline V and J ends were trimmed by 8 bases and 7 bases, with 8 bases remaining between them. There are a few counts of this clone. The antigen remains undetermined. Libraries were prepared by immunoSEQ multiplex PCR; TCRdb keeps only in-frame clonotypes and omits some of them. The top ten clones hold under 4% of a sample with about 95,000 clones, around 83% of them seen once. This clonotype originated in a human donor with non-small cell lung cancer who had a partial response to radiotherapy plus ipilimumab. This chain joins TRBV27 and TRBJ1-2, with D uncertain. Specimen: peripheral blood, collected from a patient treated with radiotherapy plus ipilimumab. The CDR3 region has the DNA TGTGCCAGCCCTCTTTGTGGCTACACCTTC. It yields the protein CASPLCGYTF.